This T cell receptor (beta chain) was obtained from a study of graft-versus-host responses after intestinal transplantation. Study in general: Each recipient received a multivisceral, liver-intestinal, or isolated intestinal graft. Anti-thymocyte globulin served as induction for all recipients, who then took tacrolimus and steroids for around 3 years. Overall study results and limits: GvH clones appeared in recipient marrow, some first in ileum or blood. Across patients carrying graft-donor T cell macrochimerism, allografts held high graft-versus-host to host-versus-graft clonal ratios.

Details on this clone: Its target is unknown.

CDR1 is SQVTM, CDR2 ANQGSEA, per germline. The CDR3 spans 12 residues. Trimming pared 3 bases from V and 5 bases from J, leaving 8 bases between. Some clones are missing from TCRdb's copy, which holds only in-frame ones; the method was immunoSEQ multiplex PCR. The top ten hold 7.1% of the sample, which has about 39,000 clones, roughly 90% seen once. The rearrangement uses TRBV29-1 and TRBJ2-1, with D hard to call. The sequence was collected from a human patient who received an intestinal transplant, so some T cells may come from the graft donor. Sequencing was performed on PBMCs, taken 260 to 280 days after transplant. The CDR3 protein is CSVDWLNNEQFF. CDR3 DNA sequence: TGCAGCGTTGATTGGCTTAACAATGAGCAGTTCTTC.